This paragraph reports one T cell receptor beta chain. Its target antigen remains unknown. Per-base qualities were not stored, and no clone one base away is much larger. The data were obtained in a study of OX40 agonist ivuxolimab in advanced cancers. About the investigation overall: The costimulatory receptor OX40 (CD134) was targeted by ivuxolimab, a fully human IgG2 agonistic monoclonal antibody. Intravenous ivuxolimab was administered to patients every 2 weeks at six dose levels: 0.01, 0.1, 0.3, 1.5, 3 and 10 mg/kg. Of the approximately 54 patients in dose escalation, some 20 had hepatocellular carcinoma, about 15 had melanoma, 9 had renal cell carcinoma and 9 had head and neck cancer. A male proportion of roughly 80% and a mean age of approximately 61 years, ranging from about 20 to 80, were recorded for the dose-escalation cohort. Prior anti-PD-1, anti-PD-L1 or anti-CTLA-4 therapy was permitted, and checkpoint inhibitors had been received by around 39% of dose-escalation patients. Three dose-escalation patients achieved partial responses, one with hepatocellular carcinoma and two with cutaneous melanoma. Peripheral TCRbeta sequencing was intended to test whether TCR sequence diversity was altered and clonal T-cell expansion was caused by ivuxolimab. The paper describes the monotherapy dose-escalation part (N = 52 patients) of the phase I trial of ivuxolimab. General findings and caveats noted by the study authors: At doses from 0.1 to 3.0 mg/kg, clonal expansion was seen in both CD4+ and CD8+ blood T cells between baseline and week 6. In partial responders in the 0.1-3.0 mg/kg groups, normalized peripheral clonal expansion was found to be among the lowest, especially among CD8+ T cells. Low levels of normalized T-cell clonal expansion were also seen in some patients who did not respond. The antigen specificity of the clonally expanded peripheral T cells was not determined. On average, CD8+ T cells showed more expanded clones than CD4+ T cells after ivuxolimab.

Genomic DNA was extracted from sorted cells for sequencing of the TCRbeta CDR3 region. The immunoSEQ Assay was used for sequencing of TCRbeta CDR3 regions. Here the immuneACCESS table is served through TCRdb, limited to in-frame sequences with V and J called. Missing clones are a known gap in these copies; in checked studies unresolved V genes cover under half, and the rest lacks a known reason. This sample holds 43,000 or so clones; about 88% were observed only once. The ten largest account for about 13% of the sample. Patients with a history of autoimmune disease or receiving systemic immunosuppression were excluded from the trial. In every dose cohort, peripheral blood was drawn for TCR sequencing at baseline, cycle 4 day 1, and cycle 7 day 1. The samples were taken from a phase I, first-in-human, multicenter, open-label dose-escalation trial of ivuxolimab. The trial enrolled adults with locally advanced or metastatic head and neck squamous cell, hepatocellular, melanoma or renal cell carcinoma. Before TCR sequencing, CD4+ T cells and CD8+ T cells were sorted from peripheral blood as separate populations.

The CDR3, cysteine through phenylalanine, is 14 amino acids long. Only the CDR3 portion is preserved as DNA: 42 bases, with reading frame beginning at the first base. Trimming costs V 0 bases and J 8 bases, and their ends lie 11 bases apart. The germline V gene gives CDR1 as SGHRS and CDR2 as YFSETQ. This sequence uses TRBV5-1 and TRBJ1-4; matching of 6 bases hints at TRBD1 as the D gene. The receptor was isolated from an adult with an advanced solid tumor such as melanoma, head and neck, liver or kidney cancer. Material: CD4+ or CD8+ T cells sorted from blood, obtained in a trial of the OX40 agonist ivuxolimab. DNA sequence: TGCGCCAGCAGCTTGGTACAGGGAGGAGAAAAACTGTTTTTT. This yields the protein CASSLVQGGEKLFF.